The 15 T cell receptor beta chains reported below all come from one sample, sequenced in a study of cytomegalovirus exposure and HLA in healthy donors. This PCR relied on a set of 60 Vbeta primers and 13 Jbeta primers. Data came from immunoSEQ multiplex PCR; TCRdb stores just in-frame clones and leaves some out. The profile shows roughly 150,000 clones, 70% to 80% of them singletons. Sequenced material: PBMCs. These receptor sequences come from a woman between 40 and 50 years old in good health and CMV-seronegative.

The chain combines TRBV5-1 with TRBJ1-2; 7 bases line up with TRBD1. The CDR3 runs 15 residues. Germline V lookup: CDR1 SGHRS, CDR2 YFSETQ. V lost 0 bases to trimming and J lost 5 bases; unmatched junction nucleotides: 7. CDR3 coding DNA: TGCGCCAGCAGCTTGGAAGGGGACAGAAGTTATGGCTACACCTTC. This encodes CASSLEGDRSYGYTF.

The rearrangement joins TRBV29-1 to TRBJ2-7; 9 nucleotides agree with TRBD1. This CDR3 is 13 amino acids long. J was trimmed by 6 bases and V by 8 bases; bases with no gene match: 11. Germline V gene sequence: CDR1 SQVTM, CDR2 ANQGSEA. This CDR3 is CSRQYRGLREQYF. The CDR3 DNA reads as TGCAGCAGGCAGTACAGGGGGCTACGCGAGCAGTACTTC.

The chain is built from TRBV9 and TRBJ1-6; a possible D gene is TRBD1 (5 bases). V gave up 0 bases and J gave up 0 bases, with 10 bases separating them. This CDR3 has 17 residues. The germline V gene has CDR1 SGDLS and CDR2 YYNGEE. The CDR3 DNA sequence: TGTGCCAGCAGCGTAGGTCAGGGAACCTCCTATAATTCACCCCTCCACTTT. Its translation: CASSVGQGTSYNSPLHF. Variable domain in full (rest from reference TRBV9 and TRBJ1-6): DSGVTQTPKHLITATGQRVTLRCSPRSGDLSVYWYQQSLDQGLQFLIQYYNGEERAKGNILERFSAQQFPDLHSELNLSSLELGDSALYFCASSVGQGTSYNSPLHFGNGTRLTVT.

This chain connects TRBV7-8 to TRBJ2-5; TRBD2 matches at 10 bases. J gave up 1 base and V 2 bases, and 7 bases lay outside the gene matches. The CDR3 has 17 residues. Germline CDR1 reads SGHVS; CDR2 reads FQNEAQ. The CDR3 DNA sequence: TGTGCCAGCAGCTTAAGTGGGCTAGCGGGGGTCCAAGAGACCCAGTACTTC. It specifies CASSLSGLAGVQETQYF.

This chain links TRBV20-1 with TRBJ1-2; 11 bases are shared with TRBD1. The CDR3 is 11 residues long. The germline V gene encodes CDR1 DFQATT and CDR2 SNEGSKA (reference sequence). J lost 11 bases, V lost 6 bases, and 5 bases had no gene match. The CDR3 sequence: CSARTGGAYTF. In DNA, the CDR3 is TGCAGTGCAAGGACAGGGGGCGCTTACACCTTC.

The rearrangement links TRBV10-3 to TRBJ1-6; possibly TRBD1 for D (6 bases). This CDR3 has 16 residues. The germline CDR1 and CDR2 sequences are ENHRY and SYGVKD. V was clipped by 3 bases and J by 7 bases, with 16 bases between them. The CDR3 DNA is TGTGCCATCAGTGATACTAAGACAGGACTGAATTCACCCCTCCACTTT. It translates to CAISDTKTGLNSPLHF.

As for this clone: The junction and the germline gene differ at one end; a read error may be behind it. This chain connects TRBV9 to TRBJ2-1; 9 nucleotides agree with TRBD2. The germline V gene encodes CDR1 SGDLS and CDR2 YYNGEE. The CDR3 has 16 amino acids. DNA of the CDR3: TGTGCCAGCAGCGCGCTTCTAGCGGGAATGGGCAATGGGCAGTTCTTC. As protein: CASSALLAGMGNGQFF.

V gene TRBV29-1 combines with J gene TRBJ2-1, with 7 bases matching TRBD1. The CDR3 spans 14 residues. Looked up from germline, CDR1 is SQVTM and CDR2 is ANQGSEA. V gave up 3 bases and J gave up 1 base; unmatched junction bases: 3. The CDR3 reads CSVETGTSYNEQFF. The CDR3, as DNA: TGCAGCGTTGAGACAGGGACATCCTACAATGAGCAGTTCTTC.

This chain connects TRBV28 to TRBJ2-1, with TRBD2 identical over 10 bases. Per the germline V gene, CDR1 is MDHEN and CDR2 is SYDVKM. The V and J ends lost 3 bases and 5 bases, in that order; junction bases with no gene match: 13. The CDR3 loop spans 18 amino acids. This CDR3 reads CASSFSIAPSGGDNEQFF. CDR3 sequence (DNA): TGTGCCAGCAGTTTTTCTATCGCGCCTAGCGGGGGAGACAATGAGCAGTTCTTC.

This sequence joins TRBV6-5 and TRBJ2-3; TRBD2 aligns across 7 bases. V trimming: 4 bases; J trimming: 5 bases; junction bases outside the gene matches: 12. The CDR3 contains 16 residues. Germline assignment: CDR1 MNHEY and CDR2 SVGAGI. CDR3 in amino acids: CASSSPGWAGVDTQYF. CDR3 nucleotide sequence: TGTGCCAGCAGTTCCCCTGGGTGGGCGGGAGTAGATACGCAGTATTTT.

The CDR3 loop is CASSGQGSSSYEQYF. CDR3 nucleotide sequence: TGTGCCAGTAGCGGACAGGGTTCCAGCTCCTACGAGCAGTACTTC. This chain links TRBV19 with TRBJ2-7; 8 bases agree with TRBD1. The CDR3 totals 15 residues. Germline V gene lookup returns CDR1 LNHDA and CDR2 SQIVND (reference sequence). The V gene end was trimmed by 6 bases and the J gene end by 0 bases; junction bases not matched to a gene: 7.

The chain combines TRBV28 with TRBJ2-1, with D perhaps TRBD1 (6 bases). Trimming cost V 4 bases and J 0 bases, with 13 bases left between them. The CDR3 extends over 16 amino acids. Germline-derived CDR1 and CDR2 are MDHEN and SYDVKM. The DNA of the CDR3 is TGTGCCAGCAGTTCCGCAGGGGCTAGCTCCTACAATGAGCAGTTCTTC. This gives the protein CASSSAGASSYNEQFF.

This clone occurred a few times. V is TRBV6-6 and J is TRBJ2-2; D gene uncertain. V lost 0 bases and J 5 bases, leaving 7 bases between the germline ends. The CDR3 loop spans 14 amino acids. Germline loops: CDR1 MNHNY, CDR2 SVGAGI (reference sequence). In nucleotides, the CDR3 is TGTGCCAGCAGTTACTCGAGAAGTACCGGGGAGCTGTTTTTT. It encodes CASSYSRSTGELFF.

The chain carries TRBV5-5 and TRBJ1-2; possibly TRBD1 for D (5 bases). CDR1 is SGHKS, CDR2 YYEKEE, per germline (reference sequence). V dropped 0 bases and J dropped 7 bases, with 10 bases sitting between them. The CDR3 is 13 residues long. This CDR3 reads CASSLGAQGGYTF. In nucleotides, the CDR3 is TGTGCCAGCAGCTTGGGAGCCCAGGGTGGCTACACCTTC.

The CDR3 region is CASSVGRGYQYTGELFF. The CDR3 nucleotides are TGTGCCAGCAGCGTAGGCAGGGGGTATCAGTACACCGGGGAGCTGTTTTTT. This chain links TRBV9 with TRBJ2-2, with 7 bases identical to TRBD1. This CDR3 is 17 amino acids long. CDR1 SGDLS and CDR2 YYNGEE come from the germline V gene. Unmatched junction bases numbered 8, after V lost 0 bases and J lost 3 bases.